The 5 T cell receptor beta chains listed next were all sequenced from one sample in a study of technical replicates of blood from a handful of donors. Only in-frame clones appear in the TCRdb table, and some are missing; sequencing was by immunoSEQ multiplex PCR. The sample records some 68,000 clones, roughly 95% being singletons. Sequencing was carried out using T cells isolated from PBMCs. Receptor source: a human donor in good health.

The rearrangement links TRBV28 to TRBJ1-2, with D possibly TRBD1 on 6 matching bases. Trimming stripped 5 bases from V and 0 bases from J, with 13 bases between. Germline values: CDR1 MDHEN, CDR2 SYDVKM. This CDR3 region has 15 residues. The CDR3 here is CASSGTPLANYGYTF. In DNA form, the CDR3 reads TGTGCCAGCAGTGGGACACCACTAGCTAACTATGGCTACACCTTC.

The chain joins TRBV10-3 to TRBJ1-6, with D perhaps TRBD1 (6 bases). V was clipped by 7 bases and J by 10 bases, with 11 bases between them. Germline V gives CDR1 ENHRY, CDR2 SYGVKD. This CDR3 region has 12 residues. The DNA of the CDR3 is TGTGCCATCATTCCGGACAGCTCACCCCTCCACTTT. Its protein product is CAIIPDSSPLHF.

V and J are TRBV29-1 and TRBJ2-7, with 10 bases identical to TRBD2. The ends lost 7 bases at V and 6 bases at J; junction bases unmatched: 9. The CDR3 is made up of 13 amino acids. Germline V gives CDR1 SQVTM, CDR2 ANQGSEA. CDR3 loop: CSARGLAGAEQYF. CDR3 in DNA: TGCAGCGCGCGGGGCCTAGCGGGAGCCGAGCAGTACTTC.

This clone was counted a few times. This chain joins TRBV9 and TRBJ1-1; D uncertain. Looked up from germline, CDR1 is SGDLS and CDR2 is YYNGEE. The V and J ends lost 0 bases and 4 bases respectively, with 7 bases between them. The CDR3 is made up of 13 amino acids. DNA of the CDR3: TGTGCCAGCAGCGTAGAGACTGGCACTGAAGCTTTCTTT. Translated: CASSVETGTEAFF.

The chain is built from TRBV29-1 and TRBJ2-7; 7 bases fit TRBD2. The CDR3 loop spans 14 amino acids. Germline V CDR1 and CDR2: SQVTM, ANQGSEA. Losses at the gene ends were 0 bases for V and 2 bases for J; bases not matched to a gene: 4. In DNA, the CDR3 is TGCAGCGTTGAAGACGGGGAGGGGACCTACGAGCAGTACTTC. It specifies CSVEDGEGTYEQYF.